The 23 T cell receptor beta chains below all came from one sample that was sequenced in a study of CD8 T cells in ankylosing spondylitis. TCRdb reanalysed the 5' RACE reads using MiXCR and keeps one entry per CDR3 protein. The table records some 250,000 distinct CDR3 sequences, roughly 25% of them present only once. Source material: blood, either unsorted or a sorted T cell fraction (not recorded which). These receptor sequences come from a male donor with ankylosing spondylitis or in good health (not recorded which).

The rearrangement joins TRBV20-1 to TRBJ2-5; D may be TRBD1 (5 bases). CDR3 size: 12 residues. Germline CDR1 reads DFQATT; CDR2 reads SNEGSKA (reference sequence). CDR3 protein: CRAQGAGETQYF. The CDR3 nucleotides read TGCAGGGCGCAGGGTGCCGGGGAGACCCAGTACTTC.

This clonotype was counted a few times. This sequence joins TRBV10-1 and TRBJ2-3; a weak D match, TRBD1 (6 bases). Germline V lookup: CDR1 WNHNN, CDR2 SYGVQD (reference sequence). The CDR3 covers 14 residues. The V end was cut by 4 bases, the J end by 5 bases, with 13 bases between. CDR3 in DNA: TGCGCCAGCAGTGCCGACAGGAGAGGAGATACGCAGTATTTT. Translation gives CASSADRRGDTQYF.

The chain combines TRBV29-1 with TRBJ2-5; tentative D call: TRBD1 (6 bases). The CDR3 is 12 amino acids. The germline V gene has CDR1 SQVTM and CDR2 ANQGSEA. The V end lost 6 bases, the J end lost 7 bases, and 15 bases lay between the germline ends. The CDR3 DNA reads TGCAGCGTCCAGGGGTTTGGGGCGACCCAGTACTTC. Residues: CSVQGFGATQYF. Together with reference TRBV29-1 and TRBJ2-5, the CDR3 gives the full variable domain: SAVISQKPSRDICQRGTSLTIQCQVDSQVTMMFWYRQQPGQSLTLIATANQGSEATYESGFVIDKFPISRPNLTFSTLTVSNMSPEDSSIYLCSVQGFGATQYFGPGTRLLVL.

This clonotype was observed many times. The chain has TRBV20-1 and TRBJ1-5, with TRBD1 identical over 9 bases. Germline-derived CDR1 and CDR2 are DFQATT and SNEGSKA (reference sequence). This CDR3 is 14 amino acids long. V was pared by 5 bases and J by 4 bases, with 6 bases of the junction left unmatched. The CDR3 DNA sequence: TGCAGTGCTTTACCCGGGACAGGGAATCAGCCCCAGCATTTT. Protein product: CSALPGTGNQPQHF.

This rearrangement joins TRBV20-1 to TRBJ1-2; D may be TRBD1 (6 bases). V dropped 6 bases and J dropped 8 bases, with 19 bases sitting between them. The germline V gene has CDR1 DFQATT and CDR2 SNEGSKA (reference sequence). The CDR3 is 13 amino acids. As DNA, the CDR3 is TGCAGTGCCGGGGGCAACCTGGTGCGAGGCTACACCTTC. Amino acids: CSAGGNLVRGYTF.

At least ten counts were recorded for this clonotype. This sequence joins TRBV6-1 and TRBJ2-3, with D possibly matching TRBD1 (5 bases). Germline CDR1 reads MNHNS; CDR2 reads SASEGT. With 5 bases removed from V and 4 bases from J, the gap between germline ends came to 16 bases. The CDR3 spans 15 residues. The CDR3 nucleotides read TGTGCCAGCAGTCCCCTTTTTATAGGGGCAGATACGCAGTATTTT. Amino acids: CASSPLFIGADTQYF.

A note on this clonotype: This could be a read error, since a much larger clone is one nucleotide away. The CDR3 coding sequence is TGTGCCACCAGCCAAGAGAGGGTCTCCGGGAAGACCCAGTACTTC. Translation: CATSQERVSGKTQYF. The genes are TRBV3-1 and TRBJ2-5; D may be TRBD2 (5 bases). The CDR3 contains 15 residues. Germline V gene data show CDR1 as LGHDT and CDR2 as YNNKEL (reference sequence).

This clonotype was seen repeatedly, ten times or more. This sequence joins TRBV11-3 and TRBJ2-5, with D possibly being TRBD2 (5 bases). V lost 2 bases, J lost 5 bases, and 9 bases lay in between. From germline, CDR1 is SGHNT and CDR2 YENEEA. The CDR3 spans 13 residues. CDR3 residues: CASSLSGIETQYF. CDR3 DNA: TGTGCCAGCAGCTTATCGGGAATTGAGACCCAGTACTTC.

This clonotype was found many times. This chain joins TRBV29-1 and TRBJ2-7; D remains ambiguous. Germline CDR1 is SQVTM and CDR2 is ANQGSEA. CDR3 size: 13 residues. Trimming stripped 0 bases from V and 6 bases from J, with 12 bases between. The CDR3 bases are TGCAGCGTTGAAGATCCAGGTTTTTCCGAGCAGTACTTC. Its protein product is CSVEDPGFSEQYF.

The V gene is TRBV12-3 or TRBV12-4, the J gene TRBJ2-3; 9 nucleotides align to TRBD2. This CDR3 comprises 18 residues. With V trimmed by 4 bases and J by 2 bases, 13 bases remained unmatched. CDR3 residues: CASSSRRTTSGHTDTQYF. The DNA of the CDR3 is TGTGCCAGCAGTTCGAGACGGACGACTAGCGGACACACAGATACGCAGTATTTT.

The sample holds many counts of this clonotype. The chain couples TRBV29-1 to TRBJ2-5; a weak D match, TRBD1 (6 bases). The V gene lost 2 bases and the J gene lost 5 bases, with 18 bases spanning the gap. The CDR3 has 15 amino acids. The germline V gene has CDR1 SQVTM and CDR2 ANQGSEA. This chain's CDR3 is CSVEIWGRGLETQYF. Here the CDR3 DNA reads TGCAGCGTTGAAATATGGGGCAGGGGCCTCGAGACCCAGTACTTC. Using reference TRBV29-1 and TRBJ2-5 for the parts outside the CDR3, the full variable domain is SAVISQKPSRDICQRGTSLTIQCQVDSQVTMMFWYRQQPGQSLTLIATANQGSEATYESGFVIDKFPISRPNLTFSTLTVSNMSPEDSSIYLCSVEIWGRGLETQYFGPGTRLLVL.

The CDR3 sequence: CASSLDSAWSYEQYF. For the CDR3, the DNA is TGTGCCAGCAGCTTAGATTCGGCTTGGTCCTACGAGCAGTACTTC. The chain recombines TRBV11-2 with TRBJ2-7; D remains ambiguous. V shed 0 bases and J shed 1 base, with 10 bases lying between them. The CDR3 contains 15 residues. Germline CDR1 reads SGHAT; CDR2 reads FQNNGV. The full variable domain, with the rest looked up from reference TRBV11-2 and TRBJ2-7, is EAGVAQSPRYKIIEKRQSVAFWCNPISGHATLYWYQQILGQGPKLLIQFQNNGVVDDSQLPKDRFSAERLKGVDSTLKIQPAKLEDSAVYLCASSLDSAWSYEQYFGPGTRLTVT.

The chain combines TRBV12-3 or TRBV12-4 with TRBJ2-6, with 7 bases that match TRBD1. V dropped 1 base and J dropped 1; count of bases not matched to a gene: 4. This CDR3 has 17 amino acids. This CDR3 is CASSLGTGQSGANVLTF. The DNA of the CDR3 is TGTGCCAGCAGTTTAGGGACAGGTCAGTCTGGGGCCAACGTCCTGACTTTC.

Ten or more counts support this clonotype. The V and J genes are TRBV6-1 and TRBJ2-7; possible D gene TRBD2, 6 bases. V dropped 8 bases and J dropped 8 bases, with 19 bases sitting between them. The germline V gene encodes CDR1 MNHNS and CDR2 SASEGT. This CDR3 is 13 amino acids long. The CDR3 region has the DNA TGTGCCAGCTCCTGGGAGGCCGGTGGGCAGCAGTACTTC. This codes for CASSWEAGGQQYF.

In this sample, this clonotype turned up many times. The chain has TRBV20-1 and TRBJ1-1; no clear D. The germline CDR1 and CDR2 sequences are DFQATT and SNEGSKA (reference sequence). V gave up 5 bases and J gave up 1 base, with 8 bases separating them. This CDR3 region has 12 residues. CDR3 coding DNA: TGCAGTGCTCCCCAACAGAACACTGAAGCTTTCTTT. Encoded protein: CSAPQQNTEAFF.

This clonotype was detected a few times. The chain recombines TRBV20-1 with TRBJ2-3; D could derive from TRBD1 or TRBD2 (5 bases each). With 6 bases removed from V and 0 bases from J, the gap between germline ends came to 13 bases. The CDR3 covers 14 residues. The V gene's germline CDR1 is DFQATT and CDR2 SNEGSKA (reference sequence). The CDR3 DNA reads TGCAGTGCAGTCGGGACCCCGAGCACAGATACGCAGTATTTT. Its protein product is CSAVGTPSTDTQYF.

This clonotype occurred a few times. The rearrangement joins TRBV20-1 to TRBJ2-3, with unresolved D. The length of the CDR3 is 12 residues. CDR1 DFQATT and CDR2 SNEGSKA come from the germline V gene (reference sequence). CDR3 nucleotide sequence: TGCAGCCTTTTACAGCGCACAGATACGCAGTATTTT. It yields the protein CSLLQRTDTQYF.

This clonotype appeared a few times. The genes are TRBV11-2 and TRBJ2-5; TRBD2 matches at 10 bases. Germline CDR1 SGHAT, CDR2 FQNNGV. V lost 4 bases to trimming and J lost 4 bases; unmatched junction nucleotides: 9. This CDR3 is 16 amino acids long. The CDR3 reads CASSSSPLAGVETQYF. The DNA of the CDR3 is TGTGCCAGCAGCTCGTCCCCCCTAGCGGGGGTAGAGACCCAGTACTTC.

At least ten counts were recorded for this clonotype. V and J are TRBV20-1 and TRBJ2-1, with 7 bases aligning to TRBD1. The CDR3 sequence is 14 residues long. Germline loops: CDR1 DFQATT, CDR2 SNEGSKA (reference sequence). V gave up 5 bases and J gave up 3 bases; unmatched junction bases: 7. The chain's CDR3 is CSAQDRESYNEQFF. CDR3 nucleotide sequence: TGCAGTGCTCAAGACAGGGAGAGCTACAATGAGCAGTTCTTC.

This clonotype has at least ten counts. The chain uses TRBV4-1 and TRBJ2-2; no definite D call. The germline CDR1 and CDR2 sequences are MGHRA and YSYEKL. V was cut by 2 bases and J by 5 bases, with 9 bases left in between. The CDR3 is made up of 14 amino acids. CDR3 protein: CASSQWVLTGELFF. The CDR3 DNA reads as TGCGCCAGCAGCCAATGGGTTCTTACCGGGGAGCTGTTTTTT.

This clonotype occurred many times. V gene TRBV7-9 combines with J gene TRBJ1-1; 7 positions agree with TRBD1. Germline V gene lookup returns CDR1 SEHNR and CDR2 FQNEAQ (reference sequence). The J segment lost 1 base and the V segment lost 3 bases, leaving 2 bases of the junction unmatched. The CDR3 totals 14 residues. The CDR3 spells CASSLAGGNTEAFF. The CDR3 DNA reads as TGTGCCAGCAGCTTGGCAGGGGGGAACACTGAAGCTTTCTTT.

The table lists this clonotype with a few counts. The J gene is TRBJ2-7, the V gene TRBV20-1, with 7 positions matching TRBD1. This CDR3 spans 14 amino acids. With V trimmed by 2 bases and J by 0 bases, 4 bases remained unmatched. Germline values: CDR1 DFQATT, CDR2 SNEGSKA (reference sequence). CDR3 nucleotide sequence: TGCAGTGCTAGATGGGCAGGGGGCTCCTACGAGCAGTACTTC. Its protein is CSARWAGGSYEQYF.

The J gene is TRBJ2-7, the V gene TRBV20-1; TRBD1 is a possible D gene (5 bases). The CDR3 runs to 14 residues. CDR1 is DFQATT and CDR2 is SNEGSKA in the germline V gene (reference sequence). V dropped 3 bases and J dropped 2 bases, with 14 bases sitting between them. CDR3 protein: CSASRPGLTYEQYF. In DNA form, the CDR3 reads TGCAGTGCTAGTCGTCCAGGGTTAACCTACGAGCAGTACTTC.